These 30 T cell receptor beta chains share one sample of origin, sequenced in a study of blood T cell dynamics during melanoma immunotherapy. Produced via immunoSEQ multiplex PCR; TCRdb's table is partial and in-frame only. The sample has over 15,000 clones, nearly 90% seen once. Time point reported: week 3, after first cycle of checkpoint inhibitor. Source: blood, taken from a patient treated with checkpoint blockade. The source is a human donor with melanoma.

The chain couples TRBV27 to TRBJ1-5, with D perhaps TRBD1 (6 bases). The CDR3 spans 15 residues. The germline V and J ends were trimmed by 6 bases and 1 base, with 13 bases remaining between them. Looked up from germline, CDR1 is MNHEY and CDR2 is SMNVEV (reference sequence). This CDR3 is CASRLTGASNQPQHF. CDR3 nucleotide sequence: TGTGCCAGCAGGCTGACAGGAGCGAGCAATCAGCCCCAGCATTTT.

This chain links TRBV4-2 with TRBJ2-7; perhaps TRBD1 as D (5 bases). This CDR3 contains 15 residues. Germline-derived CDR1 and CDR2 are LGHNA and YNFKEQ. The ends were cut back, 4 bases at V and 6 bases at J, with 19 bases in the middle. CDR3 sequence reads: CASSPGLAMSSEQYF. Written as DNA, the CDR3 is TGTGCCAGCAGCCCAGGGCTGGCCATGTCATCCGAGCAGTACTTC.

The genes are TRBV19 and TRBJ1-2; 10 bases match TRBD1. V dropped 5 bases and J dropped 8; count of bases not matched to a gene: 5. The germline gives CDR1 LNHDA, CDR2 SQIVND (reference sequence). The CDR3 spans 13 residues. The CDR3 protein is CASSSDRGRGYTF. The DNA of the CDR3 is TGTGCCAGTAGTTCAGACAGGGGGCGAGGCTACACCTTC.

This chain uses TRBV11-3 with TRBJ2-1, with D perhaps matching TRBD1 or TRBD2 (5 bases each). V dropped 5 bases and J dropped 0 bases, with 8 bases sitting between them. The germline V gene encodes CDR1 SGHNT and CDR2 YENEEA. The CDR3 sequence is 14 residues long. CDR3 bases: TGTGCCAGCAGCCCCGGGGCCTCCTACAATGAGCAGTTCTTC. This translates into CASSPGASYNEQFF.

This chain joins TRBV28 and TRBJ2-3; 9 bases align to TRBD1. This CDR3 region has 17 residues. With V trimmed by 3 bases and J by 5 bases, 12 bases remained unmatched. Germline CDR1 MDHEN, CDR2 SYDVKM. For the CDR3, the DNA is TGTGCCAGCAGTTTGGGGGTTTGGACAGGGGCAGGAGATACGCAGTATTTT. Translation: CASSLGVWTGAGDTQYF.

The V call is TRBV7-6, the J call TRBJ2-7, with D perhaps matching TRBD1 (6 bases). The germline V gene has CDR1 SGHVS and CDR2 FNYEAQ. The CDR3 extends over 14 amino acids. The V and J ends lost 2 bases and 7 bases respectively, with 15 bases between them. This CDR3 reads CASSLTQGRGEQYF. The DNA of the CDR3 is TGTGCCAGCAGCTTAACACAGGGAAGGGGGGAGCAGTACTTC. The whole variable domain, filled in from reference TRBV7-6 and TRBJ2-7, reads GAGVSQSPRYKVTKRGQDVALRCDPISGHVSLYWYRQALGQGPEFLTYFNYEAQQDKSGLPNDRFSAERPEGSISTLTIQRTEQRDSAMYRCASSLTQGRGEQYFGPGTRLTVT.

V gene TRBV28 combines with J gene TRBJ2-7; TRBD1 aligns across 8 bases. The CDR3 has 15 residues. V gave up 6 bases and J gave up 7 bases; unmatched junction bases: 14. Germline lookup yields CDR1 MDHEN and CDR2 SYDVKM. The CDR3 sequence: CASRDTGTGTTEQYF. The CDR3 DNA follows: TGTGCCAGCAGGGATACCGGGACAGGAACGACGGAGCAGTACTTC. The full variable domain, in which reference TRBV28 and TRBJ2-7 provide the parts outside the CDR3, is DVKVTQSSRYLVKRTGEKVFLECVQDMDHENMFWYRQDPGLGLRLIYFSYDVKMKEKGDIPEGYSVSREKKERFSLILESASTNQTSMYLCASRDTGTGTTEQYFGPGTRLTVT.

CDR3 sequence reads: CASSLGQGWGYTF. The CDR3 nucleotides read TGTGCCAGCAGCTTAGGACAGGGTTGGGGCTACACCTTC. V and J are TRBV7-9 and TRBJ1-2; the match to TRBD1 covers 7 bases. The V segment lost 1 base and the J segment 8 bases; nucleotides outside the gene matches: 4. The CDR3 loop spans 13 amino acids. Germline assignment: CDR1 SEHNR and CDR2 FQNEAQ (reference sequence).

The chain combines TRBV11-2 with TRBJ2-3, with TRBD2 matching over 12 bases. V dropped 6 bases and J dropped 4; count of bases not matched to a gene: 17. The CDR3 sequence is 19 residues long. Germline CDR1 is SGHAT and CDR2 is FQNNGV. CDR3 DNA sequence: TGTGCCAGCAGGGCGGCCCTTCGACTAGCGGGAGAGCATGCAGATACGCAGTATTTT. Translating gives CASRAALRLAGEHADTQYF.

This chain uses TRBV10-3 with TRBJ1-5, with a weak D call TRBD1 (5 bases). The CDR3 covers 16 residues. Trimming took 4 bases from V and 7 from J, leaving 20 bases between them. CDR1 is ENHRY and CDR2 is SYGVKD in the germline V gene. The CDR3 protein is CAISGSPARDGQPQHF. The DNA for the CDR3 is TGTGCCATCAGTGGATCGCCCGCCAGGGACGGACAGCCCCAGCATTTT.

The CDR3 DNA follows: TGTGCCAGCAGTGAAATGGGGTCAGGAATCGAGCAGTACTTC. Its translation: CASSEMGSGIEQYF. The chain employs TRBV2 and TRBJ2-5; D remains unclear. The DNA end is a closer match to TRBJ2-7, so the J assignment may be wrong. The CDR3 runs 14 residues. The germline V gene has CDR1 SNHLY and CDR2 FYNNEI.

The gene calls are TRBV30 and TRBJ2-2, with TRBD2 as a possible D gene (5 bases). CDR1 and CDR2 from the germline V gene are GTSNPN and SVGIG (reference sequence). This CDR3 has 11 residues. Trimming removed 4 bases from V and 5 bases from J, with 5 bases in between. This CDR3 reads CAWTGTGELFF. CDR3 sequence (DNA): TGTGCCTGGACGGGGACCGGGGAGCTGTTTTTT.

CDR3 sequence (DNA): TGTGCCTGTACCGGGACGGGGCTCTTTGGAAACACCATATATTTT. Residues: CACTGTGLFGNTIYF. The rearrangement links TRBV30 to TRBJ1-3; D is perhaps TRBD1 (5 bases). V lost 6 bases and J 3 bases, leaving 18 bases between the germline ends. CDR1 and CDR2 (germline): GTSNPN, SVGIG (reference sequence). The CDR3 consists of 15 residues.

CDR3 bases: TGTGCCAGCAGGGAACAGGGAAGCTACGAGCAGTACTTC. As protein: CASREQGSYEQYF. The chain links TRBV6-1 to TRBJ2-7; weak D call: TRBD1 (6 bases). V lost 6 bases and J 3 bases, leaving 12 bases between the germline ends. The CDR3 consists of 13 residues. CDR1 and CDR2 (germline): MNHNS, SASEGT.

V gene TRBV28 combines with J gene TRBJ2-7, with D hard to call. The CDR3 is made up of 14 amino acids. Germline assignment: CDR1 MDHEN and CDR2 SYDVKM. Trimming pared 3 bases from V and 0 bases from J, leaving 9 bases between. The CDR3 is CASSFDTSSYEQYF. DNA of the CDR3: TGTGCCAGCAGTTTCGATACCAGCTCCTACGAGCAGTACTTC. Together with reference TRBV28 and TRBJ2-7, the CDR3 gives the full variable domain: DVKVTQSSRYLVKRTGEKVFLECVQDMDHENMFWYRQDPGLGLRLIYFSYDVKMKEKGDIPEGYSVSREKKERFSLILESASTNQTSMYLCASSFDTSSYEQYFGPGTRLTVT.

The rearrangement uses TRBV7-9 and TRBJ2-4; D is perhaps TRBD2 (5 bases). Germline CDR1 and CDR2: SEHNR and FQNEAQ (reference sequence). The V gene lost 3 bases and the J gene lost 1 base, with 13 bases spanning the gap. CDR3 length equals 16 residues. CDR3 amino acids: CASSLGGSSAKNIQYF. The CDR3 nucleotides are TGTGCCAGCAGCTTGGGCGGGTCGTCGGCCAAAAACATTCAGTACTTC.

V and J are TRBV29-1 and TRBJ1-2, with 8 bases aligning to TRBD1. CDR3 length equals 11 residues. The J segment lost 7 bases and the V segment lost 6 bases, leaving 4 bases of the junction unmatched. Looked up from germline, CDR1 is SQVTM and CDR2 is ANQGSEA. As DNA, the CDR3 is TGCAGCGTGGACAGGGACGCTGGCTACACCTTC. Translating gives CSVDRDAGYTF.

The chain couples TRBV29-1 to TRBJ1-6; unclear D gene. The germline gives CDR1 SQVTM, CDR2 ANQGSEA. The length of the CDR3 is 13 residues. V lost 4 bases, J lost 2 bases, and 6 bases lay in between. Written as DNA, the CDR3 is TGCAGCGTTGGGGTGGCCTATAATTCACCCCTCCACTTT. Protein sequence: CSVGVAYNSPLHF.

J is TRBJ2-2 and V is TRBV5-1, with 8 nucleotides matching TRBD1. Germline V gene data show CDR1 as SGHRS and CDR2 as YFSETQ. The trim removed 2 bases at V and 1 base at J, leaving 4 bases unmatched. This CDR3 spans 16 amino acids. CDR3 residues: CASSLSGGLNTGELFF. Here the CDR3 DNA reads TGCGCCAGCAGCTTATCAGGGGGCTTGAACACCGGGGAGCTGTTTTTT.

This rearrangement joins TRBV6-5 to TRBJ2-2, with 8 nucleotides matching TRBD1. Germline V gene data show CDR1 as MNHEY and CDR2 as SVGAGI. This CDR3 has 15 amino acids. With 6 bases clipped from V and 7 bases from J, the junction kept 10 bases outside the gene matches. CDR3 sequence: CASRPGTGAIGELFF. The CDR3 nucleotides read TGTGCCAGCAGGCCCGGGACAGGTGCGATCGGGGAGCTGTTTTTT.

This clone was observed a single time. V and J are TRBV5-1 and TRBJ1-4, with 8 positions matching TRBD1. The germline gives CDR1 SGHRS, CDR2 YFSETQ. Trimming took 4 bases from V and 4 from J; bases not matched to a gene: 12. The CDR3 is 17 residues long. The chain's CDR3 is CASSDGTGQTYNEKLFF. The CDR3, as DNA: TGCGCCAGCAGCGACGGGACAGGCCAAACTTATAATGAAAAACTGTTTTTT.

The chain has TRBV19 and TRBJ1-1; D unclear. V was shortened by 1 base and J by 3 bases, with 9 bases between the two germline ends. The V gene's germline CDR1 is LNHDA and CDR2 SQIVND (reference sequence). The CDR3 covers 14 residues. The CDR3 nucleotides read TGTGCCAGTAGTATAGGGGTCGGTTACACTGAAGCTTTCTTT. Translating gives CASSIGVGYTEAFF.

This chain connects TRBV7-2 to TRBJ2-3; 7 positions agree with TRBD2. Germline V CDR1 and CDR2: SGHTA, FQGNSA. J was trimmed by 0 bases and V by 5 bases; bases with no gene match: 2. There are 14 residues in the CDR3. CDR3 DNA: TGTGCCAGCAGCCGTAGCGGGAGCACAGATACGCAGTATTTT. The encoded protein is CASSRSGSTDTQYF.

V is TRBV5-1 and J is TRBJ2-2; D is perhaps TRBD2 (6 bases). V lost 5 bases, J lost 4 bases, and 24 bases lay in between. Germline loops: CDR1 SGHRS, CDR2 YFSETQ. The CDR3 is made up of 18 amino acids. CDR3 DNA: TGCGCCAGCAGTCGGCCCCGCCTAGCGACTTCCCTCACCGGGGAGCTGTTTTTT. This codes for CASSRPRLATSLTGELFF.

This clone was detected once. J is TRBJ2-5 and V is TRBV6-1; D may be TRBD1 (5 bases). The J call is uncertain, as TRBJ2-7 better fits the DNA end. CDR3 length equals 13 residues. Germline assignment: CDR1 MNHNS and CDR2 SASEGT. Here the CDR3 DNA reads TGTGCCAGCAGTTCTACAGGAGCCTACGAGCAGTACTTC. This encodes CASSSTGAYEQYF.

CDR3 loop: CASKDRDPYEQYF. The CDR3 DNA sequence: TGTGCCAGCAAGGACAGGGACCCCTACGAGCAGTACTTC. This sequence joins TRBV6-1 and TRBJ2-7; 8 bases map to TRBD1. V lost 7 bases, J lost 2 bases, and 4 bases stayed unmatched. The CDR3 runs to 13 residues. Germline CDR1 MNHNS, CDR2 SASEGT.

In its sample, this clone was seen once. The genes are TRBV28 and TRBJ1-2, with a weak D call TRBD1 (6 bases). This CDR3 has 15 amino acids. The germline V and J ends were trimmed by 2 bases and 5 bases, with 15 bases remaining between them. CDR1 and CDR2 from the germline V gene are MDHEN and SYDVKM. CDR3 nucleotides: TGTGCCAGCAGTTTAGGGGGGGCTCGGTTGTATGGCTACACCTTC. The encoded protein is CASSLGGARLYGYTF.

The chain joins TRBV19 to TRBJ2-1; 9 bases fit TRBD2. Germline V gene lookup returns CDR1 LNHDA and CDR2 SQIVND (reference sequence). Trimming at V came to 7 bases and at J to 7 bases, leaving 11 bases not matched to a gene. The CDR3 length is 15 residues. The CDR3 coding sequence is TGTGCCAGTAACCTCGCGGCGGGAGGGGGGAATGAGCAGTTCTTC. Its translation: CASNLAAGGGNEQFF.

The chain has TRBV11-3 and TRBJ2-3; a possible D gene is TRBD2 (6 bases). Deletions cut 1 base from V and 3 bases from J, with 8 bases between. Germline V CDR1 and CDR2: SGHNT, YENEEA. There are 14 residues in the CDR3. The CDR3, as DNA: TGTGCCAGCAGCTTAGGACGGGAGACAGATACGCAGTATTTT. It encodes CASSLGRETDTQYF.

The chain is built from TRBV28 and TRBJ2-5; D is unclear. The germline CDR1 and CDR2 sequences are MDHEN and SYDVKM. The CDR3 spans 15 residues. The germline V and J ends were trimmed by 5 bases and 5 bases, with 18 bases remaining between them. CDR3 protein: CASSRRSDVRETQYF. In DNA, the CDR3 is TGTGCCAGCAGTCGACGATCAGACGTGCGGGAGACCCAGTACTTC.